The T cell receptor (beta chain) under discussion was sequenced for a study of T cell responses to AZD1222 COVID-19 vaccine. Second-dose recipients at about 4 or about 12 weeks were treated as one pooled group. On this clone itself: Its antigen remains unidentified.

Findings and limits, study-wide: It was only after the peak T cell response that any repertoires were sampled. Just a handful of AZD1222 recipients were seropositive at baseline. Spike-specific TCR breadth and depth went up after people got two AZD1222 doses.

TCRdb keeps only in-frame clones here, not all; method: immunoSEQ multiplex PCR. This table has 130,000 to 150,000 clones, approximately 89% appearing once. The input for sequencing was peripheral blood, taken 28 days after the second AZD1222 dose. The receptor's source is an adult who received the AZD1222 COVID-19 vaccine.

This CDR3 reads CASSPNRGSVYGYTF. In DNA form, the CDR3 reads TGTGCCAGCAGCCCCAATCGGGGAAGTGTCTATGGCTACACCTTC. V and J are TRBV9 and TRBJ1-2; no definite D call. The CDR3 length is 15 residues. Germline loops: CDR1 SGDLS, CDR2 YYNGEE. Trimming stripped 4 bases from V and 4 bases from J, with 17 bases between.